Reported below is one T cell receptor beta chain. Its antigen is currently unknown. Assay used: immunoSEQ multiplex PCR; TCRdb lists only in-frame clones, some missing. The repertoire holds some 130,000 clones, with 80% to 90% as singletons. This sample is part of a study of OX40 agonist ivuxolimab in advanced cancers. CDR1 is MRHNA and CDR2 is SNTAGT in the germline V gene. V gave up 5 bases and J gave up 0 bases, with 3 bases separating them. The CDR3 extends over 12 amino acids. Study-wide findings and caveats: Clonal expansion was among the lowest in partial responders at 0.1-3.0 mg/kg, especially CD8+. At 0.1 to 3.0 mg/kg and by week 6, CD4+ and CD8+ T cells in the blood had expanded clonally.

This sample comprised CD4+ or CD8+ T cells sorted from blood, obtained in a trial of the OX40 agonist ivuxolimab. The V gene is TRBV6-4, the J gene TRBJ2-3; D not certain. The receptor's source is an adult with an advanced solid tumor such as melanoma, head and neck, liver or kidney cancer. The CDR3, as DNA: TGTGCCAGCAGTCCGAGCACAGATACGCAGTATTTT. Its protein product is CASSPSTDTQYF.